This T cell receptor beta chain was identified during a study of T cell responses to AZD1222 COVID-19 vaccine. General study results and limits: Mapped onto spike, vaccine-associated CD4 TCRs spanned it and were dominant at 160-218 and 743-854.

A remark on this clone: Antigen specificity is unknown.

The table came from immunoSEQ multiplex PCR; TCRdb's copy has only in-frame clones and leaves some out. Among more than 150,000 clones listed, around 94% were seen once. The CDR3 consists of 12 residues. Germline CDR1 reads SQVTM; CDR2 reads ANQGSEA. Deletions cut 1 base from V and 10 bases from J, with 13 bases between. This receptor was identified in an adult in good health. The V gene is TRBV29-1, the J gene TRBJ1-1, with D hard to call. The starting material was peripheral blood, obtained on day 0 of AZD1222 vaccination. The CDR3 region has the DNA TGCAGCGTTGAAGTTTTGACGAGAGGAGCTTTCTTT. Translation: CSVEVLTRGAFF.